This TCR beta chain appears in the sequencing data of a study of T cells after yellow fever vaccination. Whole-study context: Fractions containing few cells were prepared with SMART-Seq v4 Ultra Low Input. The study's findings and limits: Only a small proportion of the clonotypes turned up in both the CD4 and the CD8 compartments, likely arising from convergent recombination. Post-booster reappearance was seen for most primary-vaccination clones (about 95% CD4, roughly 86% CD8).

This clonotype has more than one count but fewer than ten. Its antigen is currently unknown. The length of the CDR3 is 18 residues. The V gene end was trimmed by 4 bases and the J gene end by 6 bases; junction bases not matched to a gene: 9. Germline V gene data show CDR1 as LGHNA and CDR2 as YNFKEQ. 5'RACE template switching added a universal primer site and UMIs to TCR cDNA. TCRdb fed the 5' RACE reads into MiXCR, producing one record per CDR3 protein. The sample yields under 700,000 distinct CDR3 sequences, around 17% seen once. The sequence came from a man between 18 and 35 years old who received the YFV17D yellow fever vaccine. This chain uses TRBV4-2 with TRBJ2-2, with TRBD2 matching 15 bases. The specimen comprised PBMCs, sampled about 5 days after the first yellow fever vaccination. The CDR3 DNA reads TGTGCCAGCAGCCTTAAACCTGGACTAGCGGGGGGGGCCGGGGAGCTGTTTTTT. Translating gives CASSLKPGLAGGAGELFF.